The 15 T cell receptor beta chains presented below share a single source sample, sequenced in a study of early stage breast cancer tumors (dated by TCRdb to the late 2010s). Libraries were constructed by the immunoSEQ multiplex PCR assay. What TCRdb holds here is the immuneACCESS table cut down to in-frame rearrangements. Part of the clones is not present; checked against another copy, under half of the missing clones reflect an unresolved V gene, and the others are unexplained. The sample profile shows more than 55,000 clones; 80% of them were found once. Approximately 4.5% of the sample is in the top ten clones. Sequencing input: blood. Receptors originate from a person in their 40s with breast cancer.

The V and J genes are TRBV6-5 and TRBJ1-1, with D tentatively TRBD1 (6 bases). Germline loops: CDR1 MNHEY, CDR2 SVGAGI. V shed 5 bases and J shed 2 bases, with 12 bases lying between them. The CDR3 runs to 14 residues. The chain's CDR3 is CASSEGQLNTEAFF. Written as DNA, the CDR3 is TGTGCCAGCAGTGAAGGACAGCTAAACACTGAAGCTTTCTTT.

The chain employs TRBV6-1 and TRBJ2-7; 8 nucleotides align to TRBD1. The CDR3 spans 16 residues. Trimming took 2 bases from V and 0 from J; bases not matched to a gene: 6. Per germline, CDR1 MNHNS and CDR2 SASEGT. CDR3 bases: TGTGCCAGCAGTGAAAGGGACAGGCCATTCTCCTACGAGCAGTACTTC. This translates into CASSERDRPFSYEQYF.

This clone was detected only once. This chain links TRBV11-2 with TRBJ2-5; the D gene is possibly TRBD1 (7 bases). The V gene's germline CDR1 is SGHAT and CDR2 FQNNGV. Trimming left V 5 bases short and J 5 bases short, with 21 bases between. CDR3 length: 16 amino acids. CDR3 in DNA: TGTGCCAGCAGCCAGAATCAGGGGGAGGTTGGTGAGACCCAGTACTTC. This encodes CASSQNQGEVGETQYF.

The rearrangement joins TRBV6-6 to TRBJ2-7, with 11 bases identical to TRBD2. Germline trimming cut 3 bases from V and 3 bases from J; bases unmatched to any gene: 4. The germline CDR1 and CDR2 sequences are MNHNY and SVGAGI (reference sequence). This CDR3 has 15 residues. CDR3 sequence reads: CASSYGTSGYYEQYF. CDR3 nucleotide sequence: TGTGCCAGCAGTTATGGGACTAGCGGTTACTACGAGCAGTACTTC.

This clone was detected once. This chain uses TRBV18 with TRBJ2-3; no clear D. CDR1 is KGHSH and CDR2 is LQKENI in the germline V gene. There are 14 residues in the CDR3. Trimming pared 6 bases from V and 0 bases from J, leaving 10 bases between. This CDR3 reads CASSRTRSTDTQYF. The CDR3, as DNA: TGTGCCAGCTCGCGCACTCGGAGCACAGATACGCAGTATTTT.

This chain connects TRBV30 to TRBJ1-2; no reliable D call. Germline CDR1 reads GTSNPN; CDR2 reads SVGIG (reference sequence). Trimming removed 3 bases from V and 5 bases from J, with 7 bases in between. CDR3 length: 11 residues. CDR3 in amino acids: CAWSPGYGYTF. DNA for the CDR3: TGTGCCTGGAGCCCGGGGTATGGCTACACCTTC.

This clone has just a few counts. The genes are TRBV6-5 and TRBJ2-1; D perhaps matches TRBD1 (5 bases). The germline V gene encodes CDR1 MNHEY and CDR2 SVGAGI. There are 15 residues in the CDR3. Trimming shortened V by 4 bases and J by 4 bases, and 14 bases separated the two germline ends. CDR3 bases: TGTGCCAGCAGTTCCAGGACACATAATTACAATGAGCAGTTCTTC. It encodes CASSSRTHNYNEQFF.

The rearrangement joins TRBV7-9 to TRBJ2-1; TRBD2 might be the D (5 bases). The germline V gene has CDR1 SEHNR and CDR2 FQNEAQ (reference sequence). Trimming removed 3 bases from V and 3 bases from J, with 12 bases in between. The CDR3 length is 15 residues. In nucleotides, the CDR3 is TGTGCCAGCAGCTTGTTAGCGCACCTCTACAATGAGCAGTTCTTC. Translation: CASSLLAHLYNEQFF.

The chain joins TRBV7-6 to TRBJ2-2, with TRBD2 identical over 14 bases. Germline loops: CDR1 SGHVS, CDR2 FNYEAQ. The V gene end was trimmed by 3 bases and the J gene end by 5 bases; junction bases not matched to a gene: 2. This CDR3 is 16 amino acids long. In DNA form, the CDR3 reads TGTGCCAGCAGCTTGACTAGCGGGAGGGAAACCGGGGAGCTGTTTTTT. Amino acid sequence: CASSLTSGRETGELFF.

This clone was found a few times. The rearrangement links TRBV21-1 to TRBJ2-5; TRBD2 was called by the table and not checked on the DNA. TRBV21-1 is an annotated pseudogene. The CDR3 is made up of 17 amino acids. The CDR3 coding sequence is TGTGCCAGCAGAATTGGGCGGCCTAGCGGGAGTAAAGAGACCCAGTACTTC. It is translated as CASRIGRPSGSKETQYF.

The chain uses TRBV6-5 and TRBJ2-5, with D unresolved. Germline V gene sequence: CDR1 MNHEY, CDR2 SVGAGI. The ends were cut back, 6 bases at V and 5 bases at J, with 16 bases in the middle. The CDR3 contains 14 residues. CDR3 amino acids: CASSGPPMGETQYF. The CDR3 nucleotides are TGTGCCAGCAGCGGACCACCCATGGGGGAGACCCAGTACTTC.

The chain couples TRBV7-9 to TRBJ2-3; TRBD2 matches at 9 bases. The CDR3 loop spans 17 amino acids. CDR1 is SEHNR and CDR2 is FQNEAQ in the germline V gene (reference sequence). The J segment lost 6 bases and the V segment lost 5 bases, leaving 15 bases of the junction unmatched. The CDR3 DNA follows: TGTGCCAGCAGCCATCGGGGCGGGAGGGCCCCCGTGGATACGCAGTATTTT. This translates into CASSHRGGRAPVDTQYF.

The genes are TRBV11-2 and TRBJ2-1, with D perhaps TRBD2 (5 bases). CDR1 is SGHAT, CDR2 FQNNGV, per germline. V was clipped by 5 bases and J by 2 bases, with 13 bases between them. This CDR3 region has 15 residues. CDR3 sequence: CASSRTSGPYNEQFF. The DNA of the CDR3 is TGTGCCAGCAGCCGAACTAGTGGGCCCTACAATGAGCAGTTCTTC.

CDR3 in amino acids: CASSFSWTGGPINEQFF. CDR3 nucleotides: TGTGCCAGCAGTTTTTCCTGGACAGGGGGCCCGATCAATGAGCAGTTCTTC. The chain employs TRBV28 and TRBJ2-1; 11 bases agree with TRBD1. Germline CDR1 and CDR2: MDHEN and SYDVKM. V shed 3 bases, J shed 6 bases, and the junction held 10 bases outside the gene matches. The CDR3 is made up of 17 amino acids.

V usage is TRBV29-1 and J usage is TRBJ1-1; unclear D gene. Germline CDR1 SQVTM, CDR2 ANQGSEA. CDR3 size: 11 residues. Trimming pared 3 bases from V and 7 bases from J, leaving 9 bases between. CDR3 residues: CSVEGVLEAFF. The CDR3 coding sequence is TGCAGCGTTGAGGGCGTGCTTGAAGCTTTCTTT.